Each of the 28 T cell receptor beta chains below was sequenced from the same sample in a study of blood T cell repertoires in COVID-19. TCRdb's copy holds only in-frame clones and misses some; the assay was immunoSEQ multiplex PCR. The sample has 330,000 or so clones, 87% seen once. The sample consisted of peripheral blood. The source is a man aged 30 to 39 with COVID-19, enrolled during active disease.

This chain uses TRBV9 with TRBJ1-1; D ambiguous. CDR1 and CDR2 (germline): SGDLS, YYNGEE. The V end lost 2 bases, the J end lost 0 bases, and 8 bases lay between the germline ends. The CDR3 loop spans 14 amino acids. The CDR3 region has the DNA TGTGCCAGCAGCGTGTCAGTAATGAACACTGAAGCTTTCTTT. Amino acids: CASSVSVMNTEAFF.

The rearrangement joins TRBV19 to TRBJ1-2, with TRBD1 matching over 9 bases. CDR1 LNHDA and CDR2 SQIVND come from the germline V gene (reference sequence). With 3 bases clipped from V and 4 bases from J, the junction kept 6 bases outside the gene matches. The CDR3 is 15 amino acids. The CDR3 region has the DNA TGTGCCAGTAGTATTGGACAGGGGCCGCGCTATGGCTACACCTTC. Residues: CASSIGQGPRYGYTF.

The chain employs TRBV20-1 and TRBJ2-1; a possible D gene is TRBD2 (6 bases). Germline V CDR1 and CDR2: DFQATT, SNEGSKA (reference sequence). V was trimmed by 3 bases and J by 8 bases, leaving 11 bases between them. The CDR3 is 12 amino acids. CDR3 residues: CSASRDSHEQFF. Here the CDR3 DNA reads TGCAGTGCTAGTAGGGACTCACATGAGCAGTTCTTC.

The rearrangement joins TRBV11-1 to TRBJ2-7; maybe TRBD2 (5 bases). Germline assignment: CDR1 SGHAT and CDR2 FQDESV (reference sequence). The CDR3 contains 14 residues. V was pared by 3 bases and J by 5 bases, with 14 bases between. CDR3 protein: CASSFEEGLNEQYF. The CDR3, as DNA: TGTGCCAGCAGCTTCGAAGAGGGATTGAACGAGCAGTACTTC. Based on the CDR3 plus reference TRBV11-1 and TRBJ2-7, the full variable domain is EAEVAQSPRYKITEKSQAVAFWCDPISGHATLYWYRQILGQGPELLVQFQDESVVDDSQLPKDRFSAERLKGVDSTLKIQPAELGDSAMYLCASSFEEGLNEQYFGPGTRLTVT.

J is TRBJ1-2 and V is TRBV7-3; 7 positions agree with TRBD1. This CDR3 region has 15 residues. Germline V gene data show CDR1 as SGHTA and CDR2 as FQGTGA. V trimming: 2 bases; J trimming: 8 bases; junction bases outside the gene matches: 11. CDR3 nucleotide sequence: TGTGCCAGCAGCTTAGGCGGACAGGCCCAGGGGGGCTACACCTTC. Amino acids: CASSLGGQAQGGYTF.

This chain links TRBV9 with TRBJ2-1; TRBD2 matches at 9 bases. The CDR3 covers 15 residues. Germline V gives CDR1 SGDLS, CDR2 YYNGEE. The V and J ends lost 0 bases and 8 bases, in that order; junction bases with no gene match: 6. As DNA, the CDR3 is TGTGCCAGCAGCGTAGCCCTTTGGACTAGCGATGAGCAGTTCTTC. It encodes CASSVALWTSDEQFF.

The chain links TRBV5-4 to TRBJ1-1, with unresolved D. Germline lookup yields CDR1 SGHNT and CDR2 YYREEE (reference sequence). This CDR3 has 11 residues. CDR3 coding DNA: TGTGCTCTGCGGGGAGACACTGAAGCTTTCTTT. Its translation: CALRGDTEAFF.

The chain uses TRBV5-6 and TRBJ2-7; D is unresolved. The CDR3 totals 14 residues. Germline V gives CDR1 SGHDT, CDR2 YYEEEE. V was trimmed by 2 bases and J by 6 bases, leaving 15 bases between them. The CDR3 reads CASSLSSLGSEQYF. CDR3 in DNA: TGTGCCAGCAGCTTATCTTCCCTAGGCTCCGAGCAGTACTTC.

The chain couples TRBV10-1 to TRBJ1-1, with D perhaps TRBD1 (5 bases). Germline-derived CDR1 and CDR2 are WNHNN and SYGVQD (reference sequence). V lost 2 bases and J lost 1, with 17 bases in between. This CDR3 spans 17 amino acids. Here the CDR3 reads CASSELIPDRPNTEAFF. The CDR3 DNA reads TGCGCCAGCAGTGAGCTTATCCCTGACAGACCGAACACTGAAGCTTTCTTT.

The V gene is TRBV28, the J gene TRBJ2-1; 8 positions match TRBD1. This CDR3 contains 15 residues. Germline-derived CDR1 and CDR2 are MDHEN and SYDVKM. V lost 6 bases, J lost 4 bases, and 8 bases stayed unmatched. The CDR3 DNA follows: TGTGCCAGCAGCCTTGGACAGGGAGAGTACAATGAGCAGTTCTTC. The encoded protein is CASSLGQGEYNEQFF.

This clone showed up just a few times. The CDR3 protein is CASSLGVTGHGYTF. The CDR3 DNA is TGCGCCAGCAGCTTGGGGGTGACAGGGCATGGCTACACCTTC. The V call is TRBV5-1, the J call TRBJ1-2; 7 positions agree with TRBD1. The V gene end was trimmed by 0 bases and the J gene end by 6 bases; junction bases not matched to a gene: 5. The CDR3 consists of 14 residues. Germline values: CDR1 SGHRS, CDR2 YFSETQ.

V and J are TRBV2 and TRBJ2-7; 16 bases agree with TRBD2. CDR1 is SNHLY, CDR2 FYNNEI, per germline. The junction had 11 bases not matched to a gene; V was cut back by 7 bases and J by 5 bases. The CDR3 is made up of 17 amino acids. CDR3 protein: CASNRGLAGGPYHEQYF. In nucleotides, the CDR3 is TGTGCCAGCAACCGGGGACTAGCGGGGGGGCCTTACCACGAGCAGTACTTC.

The chain carries TRBV3-1 (or the pseudogene TRBV3-2) and TRBJ1-1, with 9 nucleotides matching TRBD1. Germline-derived CDR1 and CDR2 are LGHDT and YNNKEL (reference sequence). The J segment lost 4 bases and the V segment lost 2 bases, leaving 11 bases of the junction unmatched. The CDR3 loop spans 17 amino acids. The CDR3 reads CASSQLRTGVSATEAFF. The CDR3 region has the DNA TGTGCCAGCAGCCAACTTCGGACAGGGGTCTCTGCCACTGAAGCTTTCTTT.

The V call is TRBV27, the J call TRBJ1-2; TRBD1 might be the D (6 bases). CDR1 MNHEY and CDR2 SMNVEV come from the germline V gene (reference sequence). The V end was cut by 0 bases, the J end by 0 bases, with 8 bases between. The CDR3 sequence is 15 residues long. The CDR3 protein is CASSLSQGPNYGYTF. For the CDR3, the DNA is TGTGCCAGCAGTTTATCGCAGGGGCCTAACTATGGCTACACCTTC.

This rearrangement joins TRBV4-3 to TRBJ2-2; TRBD2 is a possible D gene (5 bases). The length of the CDR3 is 15 residues. Trimming removed 2 bases from V and 5 bases from J, with 12 bases in between. Germline V gene lookup returns CDR1 LGHNA and CDR2 YSLEER. Here the CDR3 reads CASSQSAGETGELFF. Written as DNA, the CDR3 is TGCGCCAGCAGCCAATCAGCCGGGGAAACCGGGGAGCTGTTTTTT.

The chain employs TRBV18 and TRBJ2-1; 14 bases fit TRBD2. The CDR3 runs to 15 residues. V lost 3 bases to trimming and J lost 7 bases; unmatched junction nucleotides: 2. From germline, CDR1 is KGHSH and CDR2 LQKENI. CDR3 in DNA: TGTGCCAGCTCACCGACTAGCGGGAGGGCTAATGAGCAGTTCTTC. Translated: CASSPTSGRANEQFF.

DNA for the CDR3: TGTGCCAGCAGTTACTGGACTAGCGGGGGTCAGACCCAGTACTTC. Protein: CASSYWTSGGQTQYF. The chain recombines TRBV6-2 or TRBV6-3 with TRBJ2-5; 13 bases map to TRBD2. The germline V gene encodes CDR1 MNHEY and CDR2 SVGEGT. V dropped 1 base and J dropped 6; count of bases not matched to a gene: 2. CDR3 length equals 15 residues.

The V call is TRBV5-1, the J call TRBJ1-3, with D hard to call. The CDR3 totals 18 residues. CDR1 is SGHRS, CDR2 YFSETQ, per germline. V was pared by 0 bases and J by 0 bases, with 16 bases between. The CDR3 loop is CASSLERGRATSGNTIYF. In DNA, the CDR3 is TGCGCCAGCAGCTTGGAGCGGGGTCGGGCCACCTCTGGAAACACCATATATTTT.

V gene TRBV2 combines with J gene TRBJ1-1; D not resolved. Germline values: CDR1 SNHLY, CDR2 FYNNEI. The CDR3 length is 15 residues. V lost 0 bases and J lost 5, with 13 bases in between. CDR3 DNA sequence: TGTGCCAGCAGTGAAGCGCGGCAGACTAGAACTGAAGCTTTCTTT. It translates to CASSEARQTRTEAFF.

This sequence joins TRBV6-6 and TRBJ1-5, with D maybe TRBD1 (5 bases). The CDR3 covers 16 residues. Germline V gene data show CDR1 as MNHNY and CDR2 as SVGAGI (reference sequence). V lost 2 bases, J lost 4 bases, and 15 bases lay in between. The CDR3 protein is CASSYPAGELNQPQHF. DNA for the CDR3: TGTGCCAGCAGTTACCCGGCGGGGGAACTTAATCAGCCCCAGCATTTT.

This clone has just a few counts. The rearrangement uses TRBV19 and TRBJ2-7, with 7 bases that match TRBD1. Trimming removed 3 bases from V and 7 bases from J; junction bases left unmatched: 6. This CDR3 is built from 13 residues. The germline CDR1 and CDR2 sequences are LNHDA and SQIVND (reference sequence). The DNA for the CDR3 is TGTGCCAGTAGTATCATACAGGGGAATGAGCAGTACTTC. Residues: CASSIIQGNEQYF.

The chain recombines TRBV9 with TRBJ1-5, with 7 nucleotides matching TRBD1. The germline V gene encodes CDR1 SGDLS and CDR2 YYNGEE. CDR3 length: 15 residues. The V and J ends lost 2 bases and 0 bases, in that order; junction bases with no gene match: 2. In DNA form, the CDR3 reads TGTGCCAGCAGCGTGGGGACAGCTAGCAATCAGCCCCAGCATTTT. Its protein product is CASSVGTASNQPQHF.

This CDR3 is CASGQSGVSNQPQHF. The CDR3, as DNA: TGTGCTAGTGGCCAGAGCGGGGTTAGCAATCAGCCCCAGCATTTT. The chain links TRBV12-5 to TRBJ1-5; D gene ambiguous. Germline-derived CDR1 and CDR2 are LGHNT and FRNRAP. V was pared by 6 bases and J by 0 bases, with 12 bases between. The CDR3 has 15 amino acids.

Only one count was recorded for this clone. V and J are TRBV6-1 and TRBJ1-1; D ambiguous. CDR1 is MNHNS, CDR2 SASEGT, per germline. This CDR3 comprises 11 residues. V was shortened by 5 bases and J by 3 bases, with 4 bases between the two germline ends. This CDR3 is CASSSYTEAFF. CDR3 in DNA: TGTGCCAGCAGTTCCTACACTGAAGCTTTCTTT.

The chain uses TRBV5-1 and TRBJ2-7, with 7 nucleotides matching TRBD1. The CDR3 has 14 residues. Germline V gene lookup returns CDR1 SGHRS and CDR2 YFSETQ. The junction had 9 bases not matched to a gene; V was cut back by 7 bases and J by 2 bases. The CDR3: CASAPGTVPYEQYF. In nucleotides, the CDR3 is TGCGCCAGCGCGCCCGGGACAGTCCCCTACGAGCAGTACTTC.

This clone turned up a few times. V gene TRBV15 combines with J gene TRBJ1-3; tentative D call: TRBD1 (6 bases). Trimming took 11 bases from V and 3 from J, leaving 20 bases between them. Looked up from germline, CDR1 is LNHNV and CDR2 is YYDKDF (reference sequence). This CDR3 is 15 amino acids long. The CDR3 sequence is CASRNVRGLGNTIYF. The CDR3 DNA reads TGTGCCTCTAGGAATGTGCGGGGGCTTGGAAACACCATATATTTT.

V usage is TRBV20-1 and J usage is TRBJ1-2; TRBD1 might be the D (5 bases). CDR1 and CDR2 (germline): DFQATT, SNEGSKA (reference sequence). Deletions cut 3 bases from V and 11 bases from J, with 16 bases between. There are 12 residues in the CDR3. The CDR3 DNA reads TGCAGTGCTAGTCCAGGGTCATTGGGGTACACCTTC. It codes for CSASPGSLGYTF.

This rearrangement joins TRBV10-3 to TRBJ2-7; D gene unclear. The V end lost 5 bases, the J end lost 0 bases, and 8 bases lay between the germline ends. This CDR3 has 13 residues. Germline V CDR1 and CDR2: ENHRY, SYGVKD. CDR3 nucleotide sequence: TGTGCCATCAGTATATCAGGCTCCTACGAGCAGTACTTC. It is translated as CAISISGSYEQYF.